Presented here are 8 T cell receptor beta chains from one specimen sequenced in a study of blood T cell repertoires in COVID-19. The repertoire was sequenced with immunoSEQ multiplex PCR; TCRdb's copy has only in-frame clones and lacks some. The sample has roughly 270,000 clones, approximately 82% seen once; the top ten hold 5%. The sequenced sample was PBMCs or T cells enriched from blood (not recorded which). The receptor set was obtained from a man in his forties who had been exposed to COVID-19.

CDR3 nucleotide sequence: TGCAGCCCCAGCGGGGGGGGATCGGATACGCAGTATTTT. Residues: CSPSGGGSDTQYF. The chain has TRBV29-1 and TRBJ2-3, with 10 bases lining up with TRBD2. The CDR3 has 13 amino acids. V lost 8 bases to trimming and J lost 6 bases; unmatched junction nucleotides: 8. The germline V gene has CDR1 SQVTM and CDR2 ANQGSEA.

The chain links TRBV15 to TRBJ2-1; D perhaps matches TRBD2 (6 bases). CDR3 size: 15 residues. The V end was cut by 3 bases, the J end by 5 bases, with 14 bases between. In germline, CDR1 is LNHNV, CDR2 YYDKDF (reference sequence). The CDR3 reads CATSRDPGGNNEQFF. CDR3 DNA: TGTGCCACCAGCAGGGACCCCGGGGGAAACAATGAGCAGTTCTTC.

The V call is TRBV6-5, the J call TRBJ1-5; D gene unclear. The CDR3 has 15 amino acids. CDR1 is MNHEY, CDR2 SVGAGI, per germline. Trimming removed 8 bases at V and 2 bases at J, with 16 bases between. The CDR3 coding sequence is TGTGCCAGCGGTTTAGACTCCCTAGGCAATCAGCCCCAGCATTTT. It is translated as CASGLDSLGNQPQHF.

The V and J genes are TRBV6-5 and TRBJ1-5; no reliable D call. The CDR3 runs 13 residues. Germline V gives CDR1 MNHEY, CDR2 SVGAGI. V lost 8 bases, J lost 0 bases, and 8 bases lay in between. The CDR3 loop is CASGRGSNQPQHF. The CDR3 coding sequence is TGTGCCAGCGGGAGAGGTAGCAATCAGCCCCAGCATTTT.

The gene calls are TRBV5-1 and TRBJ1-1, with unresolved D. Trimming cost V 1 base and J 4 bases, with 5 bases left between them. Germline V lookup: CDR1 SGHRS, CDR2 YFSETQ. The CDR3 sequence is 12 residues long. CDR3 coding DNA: TGCGCCAGCAGCTTGCTCGGCACTGAAGCTTTCTTT. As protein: CASSLLGTEAFF.

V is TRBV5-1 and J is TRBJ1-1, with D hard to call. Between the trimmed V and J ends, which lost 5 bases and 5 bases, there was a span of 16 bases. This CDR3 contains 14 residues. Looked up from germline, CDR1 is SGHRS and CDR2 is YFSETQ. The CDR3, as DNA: TGCGCCAGCAGGAGAGACGGGGTCGGGACTGAAGCTTTCTTT. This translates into CASRRDGVGTEAFF.

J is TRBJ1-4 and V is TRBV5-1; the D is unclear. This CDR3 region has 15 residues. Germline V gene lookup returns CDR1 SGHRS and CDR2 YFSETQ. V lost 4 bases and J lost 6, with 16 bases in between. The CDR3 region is CASSPEGGGYEKLFF. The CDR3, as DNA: TGCGCCAGCAGCCCGGAGGGTGGTGGGTATGAAAAACTGTTTTTT.

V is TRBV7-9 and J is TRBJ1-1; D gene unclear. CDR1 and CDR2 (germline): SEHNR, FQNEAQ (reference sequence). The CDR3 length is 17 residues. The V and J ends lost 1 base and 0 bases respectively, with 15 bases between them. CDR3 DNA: TGTGCCAGCAGCTTAGTTGGGGAGTTGGATATGAACACTGAAGCTTTCTTT. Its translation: CASSLVGELDMNTEAFF.